These 13 T cell receptor beta chains originate from one sample sequenced in a study of OX40 agonist ivuxolimab in advanced cancers. Assay: immunoSEQ multiplex PCR; the TCRdb copy retains only in-frame clones and omits some. The data show tens of thousands of clones, with roughly 81% seen just once and approximately 9.4% held by the top ten. The sequencing used CD4+ or CD8+ T cells sorted from blood, collected in a trial of the OX40 agonist ivuxolimab. The source is an adult with an advanced solid tumor such as melanoma, head and neck, liver or kidney cancer.

As to this clone: Sequence at one end of the junction differs from germline and may be a read error. The genes are TRBV27 and TRBJ2-1; 9 nucleotides match TRBD1. The CDR3 sequence is 15 residues long. The germline V gene has CDR1 MNHEY and CDR2 SMNVEV (reference sequence). CDR3 amino acids: CASSPRTGVYNGQFF. The DNA for the CDR3 is TGTGCCAGCAGTCCACGGACAGGGGTGTACAATGGGCAGTTCTTC.

This sequence joins TRBV9 and TRBJ1-6, with D possibly being TRBD1 (6 bases). The CDR3 loop spans 14 amino acids. Germline lookup yields CDR1 SGDLS and CDR2 YYNGEE. V was clipped by 9 bases and J by 7 bases, with 17 bases between them. The CDR3 sequence is CATPTRGTNSPLHF. The CDR3, as DNA: TGTGCCACCCCGACCAGGGGAACCAATTCACCCCTCCACTTT.

The chain joins TRBV30 to TRBJ2-4; tentative D call: TRBD1 (6 bases). V was clipped by 1 base and J by 1 base, with 11 bases between them. Germline-derived CDR1 and CDR2 are GTSNPN and SVGIG (reference sequence). This CDR3 is built from 15 residues. The CDR3 loop is CAWSGSDRAKNIQYF. CDR3 sequence (DNA): TGTGCCTGGAGTGGAAGCGACAGGGCCAAAAACATTCAGTACTTC.

This rearrangement joins TRBV5-4 to TRBJ2-3; D is possibly TRBD1 (6 bases). V was cut by 1 base and J by 0 bases, with 18 bases left in between. The CDR3 is made up of 18 amino acids. Germline CDR1 and CDR2: SGHNT and YYREEE (reference sequence). For the CDR3, the DNA is TGTGCCAGCAGCTTGCCAGGGGCGGCAGGGCTTAGCACAGATACGCAGTATTTT. Amino acids: CASSLPGAAGLSTDTQYF.

The V and J genes are TRBV29-1 and TRBJ2-1; TRBD2 matches at 9 bases. After removal of 6 bases from V and 4 bases from J, the junction contained 10 bases not matched to a gene. This CDR3 contains 15 residues. Germline V gene sequence: CDR1 SQVTM, CDR2 ANQGSEA. CDR3 DNA sequence: TGCAGCGTAGGACCGGGACTAGCTACGTACAATGAGCAGTTCTTC. Translation gives CSVGPGLATYNEQFF.

The chain joins TRBV2 to TRBJ2-2; no clear D. This CDR3 has 16 residues. Trimming removed 2 bases from V and 4 bases from J, with 14 bases in between. Germline-derived CDR1 and CDR2 are SNHLY and FYNNEI. DNA of the CDR3: TGTGCCAGCAGTGAACAGGCCGTCCGCGGCACCGGGGAGCTGTTTTTT. Residues: CASSEQAVRGTGELFF.

The rearrangement uses TRBV18 and TRBJ2-1; tentatively, D is TRBD1 (5 bases). The CDR3 consists of 15 residues. Trimming took off 3 bases at V and 0 bases at J, with 9 bases between the two ends. Germline loops: CDR1 KGHSH, CDR2 LQKENI. Here the CDR3 DNA reads TGTGCCAGCTCACCGGGGCATCACTCCTACAATGAGCAGTTCTTC. It encodes CASSPGHHSYNEQFF.

This chain links TRBV6-5 with TRBJ2-2, with unresolved D. The CDR3 loop spans 13 amino acids. The germline V gene has CDR1 MNHEY and CDR2 SVGAGI. Between the trimmed V and J ends, which lost 7 bases and 4 bases, there was a span of 10 bases. CDR3 sequence: CASTKRRTGELFF. The CDR3 nucleotides read TGTGCCAGCACTAAAAGGCGCACCGGGGAGCTGTTTTTT.

The V call is TRBV7-6, the J call TRBJ2-1, with 12 bases lining up with TRBD1. This CDR3 is built from 19 residues. J gave up 5 bases and V 5 bases, and 16 bases lay outside the gene matches. The germline CDR1 and CDR2 sequences are SGHVS and FNYEAQ. The CDR3 DNA is TGTGCCAGCAGCAGAAGGGACAGGGGGCGAGACCCTTTTGACAATGAGCAGTTCTTC. Amino acids: CASSRRDRGRDPFDNEQFF.

A few counts support this clone. The chain links TRBV28 to TRBJ2-2; no firm D call. There are 16 residues in the CDR3. CDR1 is MDHEN and CDR2 is SYDVKM in the germline V gene. Trimming cost V 6 bases and J 1 base, with 15 bases left between them. The CDR3 is CASSSTLTRNTGELFF. CDR3 DNA sequence: TGTGCCAGCAGCAGTACCCTGACAAGGAACACCGGGGAGCTGTTTTTT.

This rearrangement joins TRBV6-5 to TRBJ1-2; no clear D gene. The CDR3 is 12 amino acids. Germline loops: CDR1 MNHEY, CDR2 SVGAGI. V shed 7 bases and J shed 5 bases, with 11 bases lying between them. The CDR3 spells CASTPVGYGYTF. CDR3 sequence (DNA): TGTGCCAGCACCCCCGTAGGGTATGGCTACACCTTC.

V and J are TRBV10-3 and TRBJ1-1; 7 nucleotides line up with TRBD1. V trimming: 4 bases; J trimming: 1 base; junction bases outside the gene matches: 9. This CDR3 contains 16 residues. The germline gives CDR1 ENHRY, CDR2 SYGVKD. CDR3 in DNA: TGTGCCATCAGTGTGGGAGGGGGCGCGGGGAACACTGAAGCTTTCTTT. Translating gives CAISVGGGAGNTEAFF.

This clone was picked up a small number of times. The CDR3 region has the DNA TGTGCCAGCAGCCACGGGGTAGTGGCTTTCTTT. Translated: CASSHGVVAFF. J is TRBJ1-1 and V is TRBV14; D unclear. CDR1 and CDR2 from the germline V gene are SGHDN and FVKESK. Trimming removed 3 bases from V and 11 bases from J, with 10 bases in between. The CDR3 is made up of 11 amino acids.